This is a list of T cell receptor beta chains from one sample in a study of T cells after yellow fever vaccination. MiXCR, run by TCRdb on the 5' RACE reads, gives a single entry per CDR3 protein. The repertoire holds fewer than 400,000 distinct CDR3 sequences, with 6.2% as singletons. The sample was PBMCs, taken 5 days after the yellow fever booster vaccination. All receptors come from a man aged 25-40 years who received the YFV17D yellow fever vaccine. Both conserved end residues are part of each CDR3. A D gene is named only where the DNA matches it firmly. Part of the rows lack a size; the others show once, few, many or a class for expanded clones.

15	TRBV7-2	NA	TRBJ2-3	TRBD1	CASSWDRTSTDTQYF	TGTGCCAGCAGCTGGGACAGAACTAGCACAGATACGCAGTATTTT
15	TRBV6-2/TRBV6-3	NA	TRBJ2-5	NA	CASSPPTVTQETQYF	TGTGCCAGCAGTCCCCCGACAGTCACGCAAGAGACCCAGTACTTC
16	TRBV6-2/TRBV6-3	NA	TRBJ2-3	NA	CASSYSPAGNTDTQYF	TGTGCCAGCAGTTATTCTCCAGCGGGCAACACAGATACGCAGTATTTT
14	TRBV5-5	few	TRBJ2-3	NA	CASRGPSGTDTQYF	TGTGCCAGCAGAGGGCCAAGCGGCACAGATACGCAGTATTTT
16	TRBV7-3	NA	TRBJ2-6	NA	CASSQDSSAGANVLTF	TGTGCCAGCAGTCAAGACTCCAGCGCTGGGGCCAACGTCCTGACTTTC
15	TRBV7-9	NA	TRBJ2-1	TRBD2	CASSLGTSSFNEQFF	TGTGCCAGCAGCTTAGGGACTAGCTCCTTCAATGAGCAGTTCTTC
14	TRBV20-1	NA	TRBJ2-7	TRBD2	CSAIRTSGIHEQYF	TGCAGTGCTATCCGGACTAGCGGGATCCACGAGCAGTACTTC
13	TRBV2	NA	TRBJ2-1	TRBD1	CASDTGGYNEQFF	TGTGCCAGCGATACAGGGGGCTACAATGAGCAGTTCTTC
15	TRBV3-1	NA	TRBJ2-3	TRBD2	CASSRGLAQPDTQYF	TGTGCCAGCAGCCGAGGACTAGCACAACCGGATACGCAGTATTTT
14	TRBV20-1	few	TRBJ2-3	TRBD2	CSAPGLAGGDTQYF	TGCAGTGCCCCGGGACTAGCGGGAGGAGATACGCAGTATTTT
13	TRBV10-2	many	TRBJ2-7	TRBD2	CASKRQREFEQYF	TGCGCCAGCAAGCGCCAGCGGGAGTTCGAGCAGTACTTC
16	TRBV6-1	NA	TRBJ1-2	NA	CASSRGDGPKNYGYTF	TGTGCCAGCAGTCGAGGAGATGGGCCCAAAAACTATGGCTACACCTTC
16	TRBV5-1	NA	TRBJ2-3	TRBD2	CASSWGSGRAADTQYF	TGCGCCAGCAGCTGGGGTAGCGGGAGGGCCGCAGATACGCAGTATTTT
12	TRBV3-1	few	TRBJ1-1	NA	CASSQAGNEAFF	TGTGCCAGCAGCCAAGCGGGAAATGAAGCTTTCTTT
16	TRBV6-5	few	TRBJ1-4	NA	CASSYSGPRTNEKLFF	TGTGCCAGCAGTTACTCCGGGCCAAGAACCAATGAAAAACTGTTTTTT
15	TRBV3-1	many	TRBJ2-1	NA	CASSQEGTFYNEQFF	TGTGCCAGCAGCCAAGAAGGGACATTTTACAATGAGCAGTTCTTC
15	TRBV11-2	few	TRBJ2-1	NA	CASSLGRWGDNEQFF	TGTGCCAGCAGCTTAGGGCGGTGGGGCGACAATGAGCAGTTCTTC
19	TRBV13	few	TRBJ2-7	NA	CASSFDPNRSGATTYEQYF	TGTGCCAGCAGCTTCGACCCTAATCGGTCAGGGGCGACAACCTACGAGCAGTACTTC
13	TRBV20-1	many	TRBJ2-5	NA	CSAPNGYQETQYF	TGCAGTGCCCCGAACGGGTATCAAGAGACCCAGTACTTC
15	TRBV5-1	NA	TRBJ1-1	NA	CASSLGWKINTEAFF	TGCGCCAGCAGCTTGGGATGGAAGATAAACACTGAAGCTTTCTTT
15	TRBV7-8	NA	TRBJ1-1	NA	CASSPIGGMNTEAFF	TGTGCCAGCAGCCCCATCGGGGGGATGAACACTGAAGCTTTCTTT
14	TRBV5-6	NA	TRBJ2-4	TRBD1	CASSSLGGSDIQYF	TGTGCCAGCAGCTCCTTAGGGGGCTCGGACATTCAGTACTTC
18	TRBV3-1	NA	TRBJ2-1	TRBD2	CASSQLPSGSLGYNEQFF	TGTGCCAGCAGCCAATTGCCTAGCGGGAGTTTAGGTTACAATGAGCAGTTCTTC